What follows are 20 T cell receptor beta chains derived from one specimen sequenced in a study of T-cell memory formation after mild COVID-19. A single record per CDR3 protein comes from TCRdb applying MiXCR to the 5' RACE reads. This table holds about 150,000 distinct CDR3 sequences, over 10% found once. Specimen: PBMCs or a T cell subset sorted from them (not recorded which). These TCRs come from a man between 18 and 29 years old who had mild COVID-19 (a few samples of this study predate the infection). Cell type and time point are not known.

This clonotype was seen a handful of times. The DNA for the CDR3 is TGTGCCAGCAGCCGCGATTATGGGACGCAGTATTTT. Protein: CASSRDYGTQYF. The J gene is TRBJ2-3, the V gene TRBV7-9, with D uncertain. This CDR3 contains 12 residues. The V end lost 5 bases, the J end lost 9 bases, and 12 bases lay between the germline ends. Per germline, CDR1 SEHNR and CDR2 FQNEAQ (reference sequence).

Only a few counts were recorded for this clonotype. The rearrangement uses TRBV6-5 and TRBJ2-1; 10 positions agree with TRBD2. The germline V gene encodes CDR1 MNHEY and CDR2 SVGAGI. The CDR3 is made up of 16 amino acids. J gave up 7 bases and V 5 bases, and 11 bases lay outside the gene matches. The CDR3 DNA sequence: TGTGCCAGCAGTGATCCTTGGAGCGGGGGGGCGAATGAGCAGTTCTTC. It codes for CASSDPWSGGANEQFF.

The chain couples TRBV7-2 to TRBJ1-1; D is unclear. CDR1 is SGHTA, CDR2 FQGNSA, per germline. The V gene lost 5 bases and the J gene lost 1 base, with 11 bases spanning the gap. CDR3 length equals 14 residues. The CDR3 spells CASSPLGPNTEAFF. The CDR3 DNA reads as TGTGCCAGCAGCCCCCTCGGACCGAACACTGAAGCTTTCTTT.

The gene calls are TRBV24-1 and TRBJ2-3, with D uncertain. With 4 bases removed from V and 6 bases from J, the gap between germline ends came to 13 bases. There are 14 residues in the CDR3. Per the germline V gene, CDR1 is KGHDR and CDR2 is SFDVKD. The CDR3 loop is CATSDPASSDTQYF. CDR3 bases: TGTGCCACCAGTGACCCTGCCTCGTCGGATACGCAGTATTTT.

This clonotype was seen a handful of times. This sequence joins TRBV14 and TRBJ1-3, with no clear D. CDR3 length: 17 amino acids. CDR1 and CDR2 from the germline V gene are SGHDN and FVKESK. V was shortened by 2 bases and J by 0 bases, with 14 bases between the two germline ends. The CDR3 loop is CASSQQRSVLSGNTIYF. The DNA of the CDR3 is TGTGCCAGCAGCCAACAACGATCGGTCCTCTCTGGAAACACCATATATTTT. The whole variable domain, remainder taken from reference TRBV14 and TRBJ1-3, is EAGVTQFPSHSVIEKGQTVTLRCDPISGHDNLYWYRRVMGKEIKFLLHFVKESKQDESGMPNNRFLAERTGGTYSTLKVQPAELEDSGVYFCASSQQRSVLSGNTIYFGEGSWLTVV.

The chain couples TRBV5-4 to TRBJ1-1, with 11 bases identical to TRBD1. CDR3 length: 17 residues. Germline CDR1 and CDR2: SGHNT and YYREEE (reference sequence). CDR3 in DNA: TGTGCTTACCGGGACAGGGGGAGGAACGGTCGAGGCACTGAAGCTTTCTTT. It yields the protein CAYRDRGRNGRGTEAFF.

The chain employs TRBV5-1 and TRBJ1-4; perhaps TRBD1 as D (5 bases). The CDR3 is 16 amino acids. Looked up from germline, CDR1 is SGHRS and CDR2 is YFSETQ. V lost 5 bases, J lost 7 bases, and 21 bases lay in between. The CDR3 sequence is CASSQTSGGIGEKLFF. In DNA, the CDR3 is TGCGCCAGCAGTCAAACCTCCGGGGGAATCGGTGAAAAACTGTTTTTT.

This clonotype was observed a few times. The chain carries TRBV2 and TRBJ1-1, with unresolved D. The V and J ends lost 8 bases and 2 bases respectively, with 12 bases between them. This CDR3 region has 13 residues. Germline V CDR1 and CDR2: SNHLY, FYNNEI. CDR3: CASRGPLNTEAFF. CDR3 in DNA: TGTGCCAGCCGTGGCCCCCTCAACACTGAAGCTTTCTTT.

This clonotype has a handful of counts. The chain combines TRBV9 with TRBJ2-5; 8 bases are a match to TRBD2. With V trimmed by 1 base and J by 4 bases, 3 bases remained unmatched. The CDR3 spans 14 residues. Germline CDR1 is SGDLS and CDR2 is YYNGEE. The CDR3 nucleotides are TGTGCCAGCAGCGTAATTAGCGGGGCAGAGACCCAGTACTTC. This encodes CASSVISGAETQYF.

There are a few counts of this clonotype. The V call is TRBV6-2 or TRBV6-3, the J call TRBJ1-5; 8 nucleotides match TRBD1. The CDR3 spans 15 residues. Germline V gene data show CDR1 as MNHEY and CDR2 as SVGEGT. V lost 7 bases to trimming and J lost 1 base; unmatched junction nucleotides: 6. CDR3 in DNA: TGTGCCAGCACCCGGACAGGGATGAGCAATCAGCCCCAGCATTTT. Translating gives CASTRTGMSNQPQHF.

The V call is TRBV9, the J call TRBJ2-2; D assignment may be TRBD1 or TRBD2 (5 bases each). V was pared by 4 bases and J by 4 bases, with 14 bases between. Germline V gene data show CDR1 as SGDLS and CDR2 as YYNGEE. The CDR3 length is 15 residues. The CDR3 protein is CASSFVGGATGELFF. DNA for the CDR3: TGTGCCAGCAGCTTTGTTGGGGGTGCCACCGGGGAGCTGTTTTTT.

The rearrangement joins TRBV21-1 to TRBJ1-2; TRBD1 is the table's D call and was not checked against the DNA. TRBV21-1 is termed a pseudogene. The CDR3 is made up of 12 amino acids. The CDR3 loop reads CASKGHHYGYTF. The CDR3 DNA is TGTGCCAGCAAGGGACACCACTATGGCTACACCTTC.

The chain carries TRBV29-1 and TRBJ2-1; D gene uncertain. In germline, CDR1 is SQVTM, CDR2 ANQGSEA. Trimming stripped 0 bases from V and 6 bases from J, with 6 bases between. The CDR3 consists of 12 residues. CDR3 DNA sequence: TGCAGCGTTGAAGAAAACACCAATGAGCAGTTCTTC. Encoded protein: CSVEENTNEQFF.

The rearrangement links TRBV7-3 to TRBJ2-2; either TRBD1 or TRBD2 may supply D (5 bases each). The germline CDR1 and CDR2 sequences are SGHTA and FQGTGA. The CDR3 runs 15 residues. Trimming took off 5 bases at V and 0 bases at J, with 10 bases between the two ends. The chain's CDR3 is CASSPGRANTGELFF. For the CDR3, the DNA is TGTGCCAGCAGCCCGGGACGGGCGAACACCGGGGAGCTGTTTTTT. The variable domain in full, completed from reference TRBV7-3 and TRBJ2-2, reads GAGVSQTPSNKVTEKGKYVELRCDPISGHTALYWYRQSLGQGPEFLIYFQGTGAADDSGLPNDRFFAVRPEGSVSTLKIQRTERGDSAVYLCASSPGRANTGELFFGEGSRLTVL.

V is TRBV29-1 and J is TRBJ2-5, with D perhaps matching TRBD1 (6 bases). The CDR3 covers 13 residues. Germline loops: CDR1 SQVTM, CDR2 ANQGSEA. The germline V and J ends were trimmed by 8 bases and 2 bases, with 15 bases remaining between them. As DNA, the CDR3 is TGCAGCCACCGTACGGGACATCAAGAGACCCAGTACTTC. This codes for CSHRTGHQETQYF. Full variable domain (outside the CDR3, taken from reference TRBV29-1 and TRBJ2-5): SAVISQKPSRDICQRGTSLTIQCQVDSQVTMMFWYRQQPGQSLTLIATANQGSEATYESGFVIDKFPISRPNLTFSTLTVSNMSPEDSSIYLCSHRTGHQETQYFGPGTRLLVL.

The chain has TRBV20-1 and TRBJ2-3; 7 nucleotides agree with TRBD2. J was trimmed by 1 base and V by 0 bases; bases with no gene match: 7. The CDR3 consists of 16 residues. Per germline, CDR1 DFQATT and CDR2 SNEGSKA (reference sequence). CDR3: CSARDRRLAGTDTQYF. The DNA of the CDR3 is TGCAGTGCTAGAGACCGAAGACTAGCAGGCACAGATACGCAGTATTTT.

This clonotype has only a few counts. The rearrangement joins TRBV12-3 or TRBV12-4 to TRBJ2-5, with D uncertain. V gave up 3 bases and J gave up 3 bases, with 5 bases separating them. The CDR3 extends over 12 amino acids. In DNA form, the CDR3 reads TGTGCCAGCAGTTTTTGGGAAGAGACCCAGTACTTC. Its protein product is CASSFWEETQYF.

CDR3 nucleotides: TGTGCCAGCAGTTACTCTAACGGACTAGGGTCCTCAGAGACCCAGTACTTC. Protein sequence: CASSYSNGLGSSETQYF. The chain links TRBV6-2 or TRBV6-3 to TRBJ2-5; TRBD2 aligns across 7 bases. Trimming cost V 0 bases and J 4 bases; bases outside gene matches: 11. The CDR3 sequence is 17 residues long. Germline CDR1 reads MNHEY; CDR2 reads SVGEGT.

V gene TRBV6-5 combines with J gene TRBJ2-2; D may be TRBD1 or TRBD2 (6 bases each). The CDR3 is made up of 13 amino acids. The V end was cut by 7 bases, the J end by 4 bases, with 10 bases between. CDR1 and CDR2 (germline): MNHEY, SVGAGI. CDR3 amino acids: CASIRGGTGELFF. The CDR3 nucleotides read TGTGCCAGCATCAGGGGAGGCACCGGGGAGCTGTTTTTT.

V gene TRBV5-1 combines with J gene TRBJ2-3; D call uncertain. Germline CDR1 and CDR2: SGHRS and YFSETQ. Trimming left V 0 bases short and J 1 base short, with 6 bases between. CDR3 size: 14 residues. This CDR3 is CASSLGAGTDTQYF. CDR3 bases: TGCGCCAGCAGCTTGGGTGCGGGCACAGATACGCAGTATTTT.